The 9 T cell receptor beta chains below come from one sample, sequenced in a study of CD8 T cells in Susac syndrome. Random hexamers were used to reverse transcribe about 0.45 to 1 ug of RNA. In TCRdb, the immunoSEQ multiplex PCR reads were re-called with MiXCR into one record per CDR3 protein. This table has about 240,000 distinct CDR3 sequences, approximately 95% appearing once. The sequenced sample consisted of CD4+ T cells from PBMCs. The receptors were gathered from a human donor with Susac syndrome.

The V and J genes are TRBV2 and TRBJ2-1, with D uncertain. The length of the CDR3 is 13 residues. CDR1 is SNHLY, CDR2 FYNNEI, per germline. V shed 4 bases and J shed 6 bases, with 10 bases lying between them. CDR3 residues: CASSGVGSNEQFF. The DNA of the CDR3 is TGTGCCAGCAGTGGTGTGGGAAGCAATGAGCAGTTCTTC.

The table lists this clonotype with a count of one. The V and J genes are TRBV4-1 and TRBJ2-7; perhaps TRBD2 as D (6 bases). The CDR3 totals 16 residues. Deletions cut 2 bases from V and 7 bases from J, with 21 bases between. Germline-derived CDR1 and CDR2 are MGHRA and YSYEKL. The CDR3 DNA sequence: TGCGCCAGCAGCCAATTTGGGGCTAGCGCCCCTAGGGAGCAGTACTTC. As protein: CASSQFGASAPREQYF.

This chain connects TRBV30 to TRBJ2-7; 9 positions match TRBD1. This CDR3 spans 15 amino acids. The V gene's germline CDR1 is GTSNPN and CDR2 SVGIG (reference sequence). With V trimmed by 0 bases and J by 4 bases, 7 bases remained unmatched. As DNA, the CDR3 is TGTGCCTGGAGTGTACTTCGACAGGGGGTGTACGAGCAGTACTTC. Encoded protein: CAWSVLRQGVYEQYF.

This clonotype was seen only once. The chain links TRBV6-1 to TRBJ1-2, with TRBD1 as a possible D gene (6 bases). The CDR3 length is 13 residues. Germline V gene data show CDR1 as MNHNS and CDR2 as SASEGT. Trimming stripped 0 bases from V and 13 bases from J, with 15 bases between. CDR3 residues: CASSEAGDTVPTF. The CDR3 DNA reads TGTGCCAGCAGTGAAGCTGGGGACACCGTTCCCACCTTC.

This chain links TRBV29-1 with TRBJ2-7, with a weak D call TRBD2 (5 bases). The CDR3 loop spans 13 amino acids. Per germline, CDR1 SQVTM and CDR2 ANQGSEA. Trimming removed 7 bases from V and 3 bases from J, with 16 bases in between. The CDR3 region is CSARTGIIYEQYF. CDR3 DNA: TGCAGCGCCCGGACTGGAATAATCTACGAGCAGTACTTC.

The chain recombines TRBV10-1 with TRBJ2-2; D not resolved. Germline V CDR1 and CDR2: WNHNN, SYGVQD (reference sequence). CDR3 length: 13 residues. Trimming took off 4 bases at V and 1 base at J, with 4 bases between the two ends. CDR3 loop: CASSAENTGELFF. The DNA of the CDR3 is TGCGCCAGCAGTGCAGAGAACACCGGGGAGCTGTTTTTT.

The V and J genes are TRBV11-3 and TRBJ1-5; D unclear. The CDR3 runs 13 residues. Germline V gene sequence: CDR1 SGHNT, CDR2 YENEEA. The V gene lost 4 bases and the J gene lost 6 bases, with 10 bases spanning the gap. The CDR3 DNA reads TGTGCCAGCAGCTCGACCCCGGGTCAGCCCCAGCATTTT. It encodes CASSSTPGQPQHF.

The chain has TRBV29-1 and TRBJ1-1; D is uncertain. The CDR3 loop spans 11 amino acids. CDR1 and CDR2 from the germline V gene are SQVTM and ANQGSEA. Trimming pared 4 bases from V and 3 bases from J, leaving 6 bases between. The CDR3 DNA sequence: TGCAGCGTTGTCAGGTACACTGAAGCTTTCTTT. This codes for CSVVRYTEAFF.

This clonotype was detected once. This chain joins TRBV15 and TRBJ2-7; D is uncertain. The CDR3 is 16 amino acids. The V end was cut by 0 bases, the J end by 2 bases, with 14 bases between. Germline values: CDR1 LNHNV, CDR2 YYDKDF (reference sequence). CDR3 sequence reads: CATSREPHTAPYEQYF. DNA of the CDR3: TGTGCCACCAGCAGAGAGCCTCATACAGCCCCCTACGAGCAGTACTTC. Combining the CDR3 with reference TRBV15 and TRBJ2-7 gives the whole variable domain DAMVIQNPRYQVTQFGKPVTLSCSQTLNHNVMYWYQQKSSQAPKLLFHYYDKDFNNEADTPDNFQSRRPNTSFCFLDIRSPGLGDTAMYLCATSREPHTAPYEQYFGPGTRLTVT.